The clone carrying this T cell receptor beta chain was picked up a small number of times. The data stem from a study of spatial heterogeneity in lung cancer. The time point denotes: sample taken at primary tumor resection. V was clipped by 6 bases and J by 5 bases, with 16 bases between them. The CDR3 contains 15 residues. Germline V gene sequence: CDR1 MNHEY, CDR2 SVGEGT. One entry per CDR3 protein results from TCRdb running MiXCR on the 5' RACE reads. In the table there are 8,000 to 9,000 distinct CDR3 sequences, more than 4.5% of which are singletons. The sequence was obtained from a male donor with early-stage non-small cell lung cancer. J is TRBJ1-4 and V is TRBV6-2 or TRBV6-3, with D unresolved. Material: PBMCs, obtained at surgery. For the CDR3, the DNA is TGTGCCAGCAGGGCCGCGCCGACCGCGAATGAAAAACTGTTTTTT. It is translated as CASRAAPTANEKLFF.